In its sample, the clone carrying this T cell receptor beta chain was seen many times. As yet, its antigen is unknown. Separate cDNA molecules each had unique molecular identifiers attached to them. TCRdb itself ran the 5' RACE reads through MiXCR, one entry per CDR3 protein. The sample records 20,000 to 25,000 distinct CDR3 sequences, around 4.6% being singletons. The data originate from a study of early T cells in non-severe SARS-CoV-2 infection. In the study overall: Chains from this unsorted whole-blood bulk RNA could not be paired. Study results and limitations: VDJdb-based annotation leaned toward anti-spike CD8 responses and missed private and CD4 specificities.

This receptor was obtained from an adult who was a healthcare worker with PCR-confirmed SARS-CoV-2 infection or an uninfected control (not recorded which). What was sequenced was whole blood.

In DNA, the CDR3 is TGTGCCAGCAGCCCCGACAGGGAGAACACTGAAGCTTTCTTT. The encoded protein is CASSPDRENTEAFF. This sequence joins TRBV14 and TRBJ1-1; the match to TRBD1 covers 7 bases. The V and J ends lost 4 bases and 1 base, in that order; junction bases with no gene match: 3. Per the germline V gene, CDR1 is SGHDN and CDR2 is FVKESK. The CDR3 covers 14 residues.